One and the same sample provided the 11 T cell receptor beta chains below, sequenced in a study of spatial heterogeneity in lung cancer. Time point given: sample taken at primary tumor resection. TCRdb itself ran the 5' RACE reads through MiXCR, one entry per CDR3 protein. The table includes over 50,000 distinct CDR3 sequences, 6.3% detected once. The source material was PBMCs, sampled at surgery. The receptors here all came from a female donor with early-stage non-small cell lung cancer.

This CDR3 is CASSYRTSGNYEQYF. The CDR3 DNA reads TGTGCCAGCAGTTACCGGACTAGCGGGAACTACGAGCAGTACTTC. This chain uses TRBV6-5 with TRBJ2-7; 12 bases line up with TRBD2. V trimming: 2 bases; J trimming: 3 bases; junction bases outside the gene matches: 2. This CDR3 contains 15 residues. CDR1 MNHEY and CDR2 SVGAGI come from the germline V gene.

The chain carries TRBV25-1 and TRBJ2-2, with 9 bases matching TRBD1. Germline CDR1 reads MGHDK; CDR2 reads SYGVNS. With V trimmed by 6 bases and J by 4 bases, 3 bases remained unmatched. The CDR3 is 14 residues long. For the CDR3, the DNA is TGTGCCAGCAGCCGGGACAGGGCCACCGGGGAGCTGTTTTTT. Translation: CASSRDRATGELFF.

Many counts were recorded for this clonotype. The V gene is TRBV5-1, the J gene TRBJ2-1; TRBD1 agrees at 11 bases. Trimming at V came to 6 bases and at J to 7 bases, leaving 6 bases not matched to a gene. CDR3 length: 14 amino acids. Germline CDR1 is SGHRS and CDR2 is YFSETQ. In DNA form, the CDR3 reads TGCGCCAGCATCAGCGGGACAGGGGGGAATGAGCAGTTCTTC. It encodes CASISGTGGNEQFF.

In its sample, this clonotype was seen many times. The chain carries TRBV7-9 and TRBJ2-7, with a tentative D call TRBD1 (5 bases). CDR3 size: 14 residues. V gave up 5 bases and J gave up 4 bases, with 15 bases separating them. The germline V gene has CDR1 SEHNR and CDR2 FQNEAQ (reference sequence). The CDR3 sequence is CASSPETAWYEQYV. The CDR3 DNA sequence: TGTGCCAGCAGCCCTGAGACAGCCTGGTACGAGCAGTACGTC.

The sample holds many counts of this clonotype. The chain has TRBV7-8 and TRBJ2-5, with D unresolved. CDR3 length: 14 amino acids. Germline CDR1 is SGHVS and CDR2 is FQNEAQ. Trimming stripped 6 bases from V and 2 bases from J, with 13 bases between. The CDR3 sequence: CASSNPPGQETQYF. The CDR3 nucleotides are TGTGCCAGCAGTAATCCTCCCGGGCAAGAGACCCAGTACTTC.

Ten or more counts support this clonotype. The CDR3 reads CSVEVAATGSQHF. CDR3 nucleotide sequence: TGCAGCGTTGAAGTAGCGGCTACCGGCTCCCAGCATTTT. The J gene is TRBJ1-5, the V gene TRBV29-1; D remains ambiguous. The V end was cut by 1 base, the J end by 11 bases, with 15 bases between. The CDR3 loop spans 13 amino acids. From germline, CDR1 is SQVTM and CDR2 ANQGSEA.

This clonotype was observed at least ten times. V usage is TRBV29-1 and J usage is TRBJ2-2; D remains ambiguous. V was trimmed by 6 bases and J by 3 bases, leaving 11 bases between them. This CDR3 is 13 amino acids long. Germline CDR1 is SQVTM and CDR2 is ANQGSEA. CDR3 sequence reads: CSVPARDTGELFF. CDR3 DNA sequence: TGCAGCGTCCCAGCAAGGGACACCGGGGAGCTGTTTTTT.

This clonotype has at least ten counts. The chain links TRBV10-3 to TRBJ1-5, with 8 nucleotides matching TRBD1. The V gene's germline CDR1 is ENHRY and CDR2 SYGVKD. Losses at the gene ends were 10 bases for V and 8 bases for J; bases not matched to a gene: 7. This CDR3 is 12 amino acids long. The CDR3 bases are TGTGCCACGGCGGACAGGGAAGAGCCCCAGCATTTT. Protein product: CATADREEPQHF.

This clonotype was observed at least ten times. This chain links TRBV20-1 with TRBJ1-1; D is ambiguous. CDR1 is DFQATT and CDR2 is SNEGSKA in the germline V gene (reference sequence). V was cut by 6 bases and J by 3 bases, with 17 bases left in between. The CDR3 runs 14 residues. The CDR3 protein is CSAPLPLADTEAFF. CDR3 in DNA: TGCAGTGCGCCCCTACCTCTGGCGGACACTGAAGCTTTCTTT.

The V gene is TRBV20-1, the J gene TRBJ2-2, with 7 bases fitting TRBD2. J was trimmed by 3 bases and V by 7 bases; bases with no gene match: 11. In germline, CDR1 is DFQATT, CDR2 SNEGSKA (reference sequence). This CDR3 comprises 15 residues. The CDR3 nucleotides read TGCAGTGGGCAGCCGCCAGGGAGGGACACCGGGGAGCTGTTTTTT. Amino acids: CSGQPPGRDTGELFF.

The J gene is TRBJ2-3, the V gene TRBV10-3; D could derive from TRBD1 or TRBD2 (5 bases each). The ends were cut back, 7 bases at V and 10 bases at J, with 18 bases in the middle. CDR1 ENHRY and CDR2 SYGVKD come from the germline V gene. The CDR3 is 13 residues long. CDR3 sequence reads: CAITPDTQEAQYF. The DNA of the CDR3 is TGTGCCATCACCCCGGACACCCAGGAGGCGCAGTATTTT.